The source of this T cell receptor (beta chain) is a study of T cells in Graves' hyperthyroidism and ophthalmopathy. In patients aged 18 to 65, hyperthyroidism was newly diagnosed, with duration under 2 months. Study-level points and caveats: Blood also held most thyroid clonotypes expanded beyond 0.001. A median approximately 6.5 months before onset, the model predicted ophthalmopathy.

The CDR3 loop spans 16 amino acids. The V and J ends lost 4 bases and 6 bases, in that order; junction bases with no gene match: 9. The germline gives CDR1 LNHDA, CDR2 SQIVND (reference sequence). Amplification of TCR beta CDR3 regions used RNA as the template. Carried out on the TCR CDR3, a first-round RT-PCR used the HTBI primer set. TCRdb recomputed calls from the multiplex PCR reads with MiXCR, one row per CDR3 protein. The profile shows approximately 600,000 distinct CDR3 sequences, around 14% of them singletons. This clonotype was counted only a few times. Its antigen remains unknown. This chain connects TRBV19 to TRBJ2-2; TRBD1 aligns across 9 bases. The TCR comes from a woman in her thirties with Graves' hyperthyroidism that later progressed to Graves' ophthalmopathy. The sequencing input was blood. The CDR3 DNA reads as TGTGCCAGTAGTACTATCCCGGGACAGGGTCCCGGGGAGCTGTTTTTT. Its protein is CASSTIPGQGPGELFF. The full variable domain, in which reference TRBV19 and TRBJ2-2 provide the parts outside the CDR3, is DGGITQSPKYLFRKEGQNVTLSCEQNLNHDAMYWYRQDPGQGLRLIYYSQIVNDFQKGDIAEGYSVSREKKESFPLTVTSAQKNPTAFYLCASSTIPGQGPGELFFGEGSRLTVL.